These 20 T cell receptor beta chains came from one sample sequenced in a study of shared clonotypes between healthy human individuals. The table came from immunoSEQ multiplex PCR; TCRdb's copy has only in-frame clones and leaves some out. The table shows approximately 980,000 clones, with around 80% occurring only once. Material for sequencing was memory CD4+ T cells sorted from blood. Subset defined: CD45RA-negative fraction. The origin of the receptors is a man between 18 and 35 years old in good health.

The rearrangement links TRBV7-8 to TRBJ2-7; D might be TRBD2 (6 bases). The CDR3 totals 15 residues. Trimming left V 0 bases short and J 1 base short, with 10 bases between. CDR1 is SGHVS and CDR2 is FQNEAQ in the germline V gene. The CDR3 region is CASSLAGTPSYEQYF. CDR3 sequence (DNA): TGTGCCAGCAGCTTAGCCGGGACTCCATCCTACGAGCAGTACTTC.

The V and J genes are TRBV12-5 and TRBJ2-7, with D unclear. V was pared by 2 bases and J by 4 bases, with 21 bases between. The germline CDR1 and CDR2 sequences are LGHNT and FRNRAP. This CDR3 has 17 residues. The CDR3 spells CASGLPVGKGRMYEQYF. In DNA, the CDR3 is TGTGCTAGTGGTTTGCCCGTGGGAAAGGGAAGAATGTACGAGCAGTACTTC.

This clone was observed a few times. Other DNA sequences in the same sample also yield this CDR3. The rearrangement joins TRBV5-1 to TRBJ1-1; TRBD1 matches 7 bases. The CDR3 is 14 residues long. V trimming: 3 bases; J trimming: 1 base; junction bases outside the gene matches: 3. Germline V CDR1 and CDR2: SGHRS, YFSETQ. CDR3 protein: CASSSGTANTEAFF. The CDR3 DNA follows: TGCGCCAGCAGCTCGGGGACAGCGAACACTGAAGCTTTCTTT.

The chain joins TRBV6-1 to TRBJ1-5, with D hard to call. This CDR3 spans 15 amino acids. CDR1 is MNHNS, CDR2 SASEGT, per germline. V lost 6 bases to trimming and J lost 7 bases, with 19 bases between them. CDR3 sequence: CASRRRGGFDQPQHF. The CDR3 region has the DNA TGTGCCAGCAGGCGGCGGGGTGGTTTTGACCAGCCCCAGCATTTT.

Here the CDR3 DNA reads TGTGCCAGCACCCAGGGGTCGGGTGAGCAGTACTTC. Residues: CASTQGSGEQYF. This chain connects TRBV2 to TRBJ2-7; tentatively, D is TRBD1 (6 bases). Germline assignment: CDR1 SNHLY and CDR2 FYNNEI. CDR3 length: 12 amino acids. The ends were cut back, 7 bases at V and 7 bases at J, with 14 bases in the middle.

The chain employs TRBV27 and TRBJ2-2; no definite D call. The V gene's germline CDR1 is MNHEY and CDR2 SMNVEV (reference sequence). With 5 bases removed from V and 5 bases from J, the gap between germline ends came to 12 bases. CDR3 length: 14 residues. CDR3 bases: TGTGCCAGCAGTCCCTACCCCGGAACCGGGGAGCTGTTTTTT. Protein: CASSPYPGTGELFF.

The chain links TRBV14 to TRBJ1-4; D ambiguous. The CDR3 loop spans 12 amino acids. The V gene lost 2 bases and the J gene lost 14 bases, with 12 bases spanning the gap. The germline V gene has CDR1 SGHDN and CDR2 FVKESK. CDR3 nucleotide sequence: TGTGCCAGCAGCCAAATCGGGGATAAGCTGTTTTTT. Translated, it gives CASSQIGDKLFF.

The gene calls are TRBV2 and TRBJ2-5; D is ambiguous. The CDR3 loop spans 12 amino acids. Trimming shortened V by 6 bases and J by 5 bases, and 10 bases separated the two germline ends. The germline V gene has CDR1 SNHLY and CDR2 FYNNEI. The CDR3 region has the DNA TGTGCCAGCAGACTCGACGGGGAGACCCAGTACTTC. This gives the protein CASRLDGETQYF.

This chain connects TRBV11-2 to TRBJ2-3; TRBD2 matches at 7 bases. This CDR3 spans 15 amino acids. Germline assignment: CDR1 SGHAT and CDR2 FQNNGV. The J segment lost 0 bases and the V segment lost 5 bases, leaving 5 bases of the junction unmatched. CDR3 nucleotide sequence: TGTGCCAGCAGCCCACGGGGGGATAGCACAGATACGCAGTATTTT. Protein product: CASSPRGDSTDTQYF.

This clone appeared a few times. V gene TRBV14 combines with J gene TRBJ2-7; TRBD2 might be the D (6 bases). CDR3 size: 15 residues. Between the trimmed V and J ends, which lost 1 base and 9 bases, there was a span of 19 bases. Germline values: CDR1 SGHDN, CDR2 FVKESK. The CDR3 nucleotides read TGTGCCAGCAGCCAAGTGGCGCAGGAGGGACTGGGGCAGTACTTC. Translation: CASSQVAQEGLGQYF.

The chain couples TRBV6-6 to TRBJ2-4; D perhaps matches TRBD2 (5 bases). This CDR3 has 12 residues. In germline, CDR1 is MNHNY, CDR2 SVGAGI (reference sequence). The ends were cut back, 4 bases at V and 10 bases at J, with 11 bases in the middle. The CDR3 here is CASSSLRAIQYF. The CDR3 bases are TGTGCCAGCAGTTCTCTGAGGGCAATTCAGTACTTC.

This sequence joins TRBV10-3 and TRBJ2-2; weak D call: TRBD2 (6 bases). The CDR3 contains 15 residues. CDR1 ENHRY and CDR2 SYGVKD come from the germline V gene. Trimming left V 2 bases short and J 3 bases short, with 10 bases between. CDR3 region: CAISERERDTGELFF. The CDR3, as DNA: TGTGCCATCAGTGAGCGGGAGCGGGACACCGGGGAGCTGTTTTTT.

This sequence joins TRBV18 and TRBJ1-6; D remains ambiguous. Germline CDR1 is KGHSH and CDR2 is LQKENI. This CDR3 comprises 14 residues. Trimming removed 5 bases at V and 5 bases at J, with 10 bases between. The CDR3, as DNA: TGTGCCAGCTCATTCACAATGGATAATTCACCCCTCCACTTT. Encoded protein: CASSFTMDNSPLHF. Drawing the rest from reference TRBV18 and TRBJ1-6, the complete variable domain is NAGVMQNPRHLVRRRGQEARLRCSPMKGHSHVYWYRQLPEEGLKFMVYLQKENIIDESGMPKERFSAEFPKEGPSILRIQQVVRGDSAAYFCASSFTMDNSPLHFGNGTRLTVT.

Regarding this clone: This sample includes further DNA sequences coding for the same CDR3. The V call is TRBV6-1, the J call TRBJ1-2, with no clear D. The CDR3 length is 11 residues. Germline CDR1 is MNHNS and CDR2 is SASEGT. V dropped 6 bases and J dropped 5 bases, with 7 bases sitting between them. The CDR3 bases are TGTGCCAGCAGAGATAGTTATGGCTACACCTTC. It is translated as CASRDSYGYTF.

This clone was seen just once. The chain combines TRBV15 with TRBJ2-5, with 11 nucleotides matching TRBD1. Germline V gives CDR1 LNHNV, CDR2 YYDKDF (reference sequence). This CDR3 has 15 amino acids. V dropped 3 bases and J dropped 3; count of bases not matched to a gene: 3. CDR3: CATSSRTGGEETQYF. CDR3 nucleotide sequence: TGTGCCACCAGCAGTAGGACAGGGGGCGAAGAGACCCAGTACTTC.

The chain links TRBV10-3 to TRBJ1-6; maybe TRBD1 (5 bases). The germline gives CDR1 ENHRY, CDR2 SYGVKD. Between the trimmed V and J ends, which lost 6 bases and 7 bases, there was a span of 10 bases. CDR3 length: 13 amino acids. The CDR3 protein is CAIRGQENSPLHF. CDR3 nucleotides: TGTGCCATCAGGGGGCAGGAGAATTCACCCCTCCACTTT.

This clone was detected only once. This chain connects TRBV6-1 to TRBJ1-4, with a possible D match to TRBD1 (6 bases). The CDR3 length is 16 residues. Trimming removed 2 bases from V and 7 bases from J, with 17 bases in between. In germline, CDR1 is MNHNS, CDR2 SASEGT. The CDR3 here is CASSERLGGPSEKLFF. CDR3 nucleotides: TGTGCCAGCAGTGAAAGATTAGGGGGGCCAAGTGAAAAACTGTTTTTT.

The rearrangement links TRBV4-3 to TRBJ1-2; 10 positions agree with TRBD1. Germline CDR1 LGHNA, CDR2 YSLEER. Trimming took 6 bases from V and 3 from J; bases not matched to a gene: 7. The CDR3 consists of 15 residues. The CDR3 coding sequence is TGCGCCAGCAGTCTTGACAGGGGGCGCGACTATGGCTACACCTTC. Amino acids: CASSLDRGRDYGYTF.

J is TRBJ1-2 and V is TRBV6-1; D gene uncertain. V lost 2 bases and J lost 4, with 8 bases in between. The germline CDR1 and CDR2 sequences are MNHNS and SASEGT. The CDR3 is made up of 13 amino acids. This chain's CDR3 is CASSEFPTYGYTF. CDR3 bases: TGTGCCAGCAGTGAATTTCCAACCTATGGCTACACCTTC.

The chain employs TRBV28 and TRBJ1-4, with 12 positions matching TRBD1. V dropped 6 bases and J dropped 7; count of bases not matched to a gene: 12. Germline assignment: CDR1 MDHEN and CDR2 SYDVKM. The CDR3 is 17 amino acids. CDR3 DNA: TGTGCCAGCAGACCTCCCCCGGGACAGGGGGCTGGTGAAAAACTGTTTTTT. Amino acid sequence: CASRPPPGQGAGEKLFF.